This T cell receptor beta chain was observed in a study of cytomegalovirus exposure and HLA in healthy donors. V shed 2 bases and J 2 bases; nucleotides not matched to a gene: 0. The CDR3 spans 15 residues. CDR1 and CDR2 from the germline V gene are MDHEN and SYDVKM. PCR primers comprised 60 Vbeta and 13 Jbeta primers. Profiling relied on immunoSEQ multiplex PCR, and the TCRdb table lists in-frame clones only, not all of them. The sample gives some 110,000 clones, over 75% of which show up once; about 5.4% is in the top ten. This clone was seen a few times. The rearrangement links TRBV28 to TRBJ1-5, with TRBD1 identical over 10 bases. Sequences were obtained from PBMCs. The clonotype originates from a woman younger than 30 in good health and CMV-seropositive. CDR3 sequence reads: CASSLGQGGNQPQHF. CDR3 sequence (DNA): TGTGCCAGCAGTTTAGGACAGGGGGGCAATCAGCCCCAGCATTTT.